This entry concerns a single T cell receptor (beta chain). As yet, its antigen is unknown. The data were obtained in a study of molecular identifiers for immune sequencing clone quantification. Sorted naive CD8 T cells, roughly 17,000 to 1,100,000, were sequenced from 10%, 30% or 50% RNA. Sorting was used to obtain naive CD8 T cells (CD8+CD4-CCR7+CD45RA+). The V end was cut by 6 bases, the J end by 5 bases, with 16 bases between. The CDR3 is 14 amino acids. Germline lookup yields CDR1 SGHAT and CDR2 FQNNGV. Broader study findings: Highly expanded clone sizes could be underestimated through barcode sharing by identical TCR molecules.

TCRdb recomputed calls from the PCR reads with MiXCR, one row per CDR3 protein. Here the sample spans about 300,000 distinct CDR3 sequences, roughly a fifth being singletons. This chain uses TRBV11-2 with TRBJ2-5; D may be TRBD2 (5 bases). The material sequenced was naive CD8+ T cells from blood, with Jurkat cell RNA spiked in. Subset defined: FACS-sorted CD8+CD4-CCR7+CD45RA+ naive T cells. The clonotype comes from a human donor in good health. Some libraries in this study had Jurkat cell RNA spiked in. As DNA, the CDR3 is TGTGCCAGCAGGCGCCACACTAGTTTTGAGACCCAGTACTTC. Amino acids: CASRRHTSFETQYF.